One and the same sample provided the 22 T cell receptor beta chains below, sequenced in a study of graft-versus-host responses after intestinal transplantation. The assay was immunoSEQ multiplex PCR, and TCRdb's table has in-frame clones only and misses some. Here the sample spans over 35,000 clones, less than 95% being singletons. Sequencing used PBMCs, obtained approximately 320 days after intestinal transplant. These receptors came from a human patient who received an intestinal transplant, so some T cells may come from the graft donor.

This clone was counted a single time. The rearrangement links TRBV6-5 to TRBJ2-7; 10 bases match TRBD1. This CDR3 is built from 14 residues. V was clipped by 6 bases and J by 4 bases; unmatched bases: 6. Germline V CDR1 and CDR2: MNHEY, SVGAGI. CDR3 DNA sequence: TGTGCCAGCAGGAGACAGGGGGCTGTTTACGAGCAGTACTTC. It encodes CASRRQGAVYEQYF.

The chain has TRBV13 and TRBJ2-1; the match to TRBD2 covers 13 bases. The ends lost 3 bases at V and 4 bases at J; junction bases unmatched: 6. The CDR3 loop spans 17 amino acids. CDR1 PRHDT and CDR2 FYEKMQ come from the germline V gene (reference sequence). CDR3: CASSLGATSGGYNEQFF. CDR3 bases: TGTGCCAGCAGCTTGGGAGCGACTAGCGGGGGGTACAATGAGCAGTTCTTC.

This chain uses TRBV13 with TRBJ2-7; 7 bases match TRBD1. Germline values: CDR1 PRHDT, CDR2 FYEKMQ (reference sequence). The V segment lost 5 bases and the J segment 1 base; nucleotides outside the gene matches: 8. The CDR3 runs to 15 residues. CDR3: CASSLRQGVSYEQYF. DNA for the CDR3: TGTGCCAGCAGCCTCCGGCAGGGGGTGTCCTACGAGCAGTACTTC.

The V call is TRBV7-9, the J call TRBJ2-1; tentatively, D is TRBD1 or TRBD2 (6 bases each). V lost 1 base, J lost 12 bases, and 13 bases lay in between. CDR1 is SEHNR, CDR2 FQNEAQ, per germline (reference sequence). This CDR3 contains 13 residues. CDR3: CASSLGGAQVQFF. CDR3 coding DNA: TGTGCCAGCAGCTTAGGGGGGGCTCAGGTGCAGTTCTTC.

A single count supports this clone. It is likely a read error, because the conserved phenylalanine at the end of the CDR3 is missing. This sequence joins TRBV30 and TRBJ1-1, with 7 positions matching TRBD1. The V gene's germline CDR1 is GTSNPN and CDR2 SVGIG (reference sequence). This CDR3 is built from 12 residues. V lost 4 bases, J lost 1 base, and 0 bases stayed unmatched. Written as DNA, the CDR3 is TGTGCCTGGAACAGGGGGAACACTGAAGCTTTCCTT. Translated, it gives CAWNRGNTEAFL.

This clone was counted between two and nine times. The chain couples TRBV6-5 to TRBJ2-3, with 8 nucleotides matching TRBD2. Germline lookup yields CDR1 MNHEY and CDR2 SVGAGI. The length of the CDR3 is 15 residues. The ends lost 2 bases at V and 4 bases at J; junction bases unmatched: 5. The CDR3 sequence: CASSYQSGGSDTQYF. CDR3 in DNA: TGTGCCAGCAGTTACCAAAGCGGGGGTTCAGATACGCAGTATTTT.

This chain uses TRBV9 with TRBJ1-4; 10 nucleotides agree with TRBD1. Losses at the gene ends were 2 bases for V and 7 bases for J; bases not matched to a gene: 5. This CDR3 has 15 residues. Germline loops: CDR1 SGDLS, CDR2 YYNGEE. The CDR3 region is CASSVSGTGVEKLFF. The CDR3 coding sequence is TGTGCCAGCAGCGTTTCCGGGACAGGGGTTGAAAAACTGTTTTTT.

The V gene is TRBV6-5, the J gene TRBJ1-4, with TRBD1 as a possible D gene (5 bases). V was trimmed by 5 bases and J by 0 bases, leaving 7 bases between them. Germline CDR1 MNHEY, CDR2 SVGAGI. This CDR3 spans 14 amino acids. The CDR3 here is CASSEGATNEKLFF. Written as DNA, the CDR3 is TGTGCCAGCAGTGAAGGGGCAACTAATGAAAAACTGTTTTTT.

This CDR3 reads CASSIGLGNSPLHF. The CDR3 bases are TGTGCCAGTAGTATCGGGTTGGGGAATTCACCCCTCCACTTT. The V call is TRBV19, the J call TRBJ1-6; D not certain. The germline gives CDR1 LNHDA, CDR2 SQIVND (reference sequence). The CDR3 length is 14 residues. With 3 bases removed from V and 7 bases from J, the gap between germline ends came to 10 bases.

The rearrangement uses TRBV29-1 and TRBJ2-7; either TRBD1 or TRBD2 may supply D (5 bases each). The CDR3 spans 12 residues. V was pared by 0 bases and J by 4 bases, with 7 bases between. The germline V gene encodes CDR1 SQVTM and CDR2 ANQGSEA. For the CDR3, the DNA is TGCAGCGTTGAAGACGGGGCGTACGAGCAGTACTTC. Translation gives CSVEDGAYEQYF.

The V gene is TRBV5-1, the J gene TRBJ2-1; TRBD2 matches 11 bases. This CDR3 spans 15 amino acids. Germline assignment: CDR1 SGHRS and CDR2 YFSETQ. V lost 6 bases, J lost 9 bases, and 11 bases stayed unmatched. Here the CDR3 reads CASTITSGRYSEQFF. The DNA of the CDR3 is TGCGCCAGCACGATTACTAGCGGGAGATATAGTGAGCAGTTCTTC.

CDR3 bases: TGTGCCACCAGCAGAGTGCCCAGGGCAGGTGGCTACACCTTC. Translating it yields CATSRVPRAGGYTF. This chain connects TRBV15 to TRBJ1-2; D may be TRBD1 (5 bases). V was pared by 1 base and J by 7 bases, with 13 bases between. Germline V lookup: CDR1 LNHNV, CDR2 YYDKDF (reference sequence). The CDR3 is 14 residues long.

This clone came up once. The chain combines TRBV6-5 with TRBJ2-1; D ambiguous. Germline values: CDR1 MNHEY, CDR2 SVGAGI. The CDR3 totals 13 residues. Trimming pared 3 bases from V and 4 bases from J, leaving 7 bases between. The CDR3 sequence: CASSYAPYNEQFF. In nucleotides, the CDR3 is TGTGCCAGCAGTTATGCACCATACAATGAGCAGTTCTTC.

The rearrangement links TRBV4-1 to TRBJ1-5; TRBD1 matches at 9 bases. Germline values: CDR1 MGHRA, CDR2 YSYEKL. Trimming cost V 0 bases and J 2 bases; bases outside gene matches: 8. The CDR3 has 18 residues. CDR3 bases: TGCGCCAGCAGCCAAGATCCTAACAGGGGGCAAGGCAATCAGCCCCAGCATTTT. Translation gives CASSQDPNRGQGNQPQHF.

CDR3: CASSREAGASYEQYF. CDR3 coding DNA: TGCGCCAGCAGCCGTGAAGCGGGGGCCTCCTACGAGCAGTACTTC. The chain combines TRBV4-1 with TRBJ2-7, with 8 bases lining up with TRBD2. CDR1 MGHRA and CDR2 YSYEKL come from the germline V gene. This CDR3 contains 15 residues. V shed 4 bases and J 0 bases; nucleotides not matched to a gene: 5.

The rearrangement links TRBV27 to TRBJ2-3; TRBD1 matches at 8 bases. CDR1 and CDR2 from the germline V gene are MNHEY and SMNVEV (reference sequence). There are 13 residues in the CDR3. J gave up 2 bases and V 8 bases, and 3 bases lay outside the gene matches. The CDR3: CASARGLTDTQYF. The CDR3 coding sequence is TGTGCCAGCGCCAGGGGGCTCACAGATACGCAGTATTTT.

The chain has TRBV5-4 and TRBJ2-5; 10 bases match TRBD2. Germline CDR1 and CDR2: SGHNT and YYREEE (reference sequence). The CDR3 is 20 residues long. V shed 4 bases and J 5 bases; nucleotides not matched to a gene: 23. The CDR3 region is CASSIQLAGRQGLAYETQYF. The CDR3 DNA sequence: TGTGCCAGCAGCATTCAACTAGCGGGGCGCCAAGGTCTCGCTTATGAGACCCAGTACTTC.

A remark on this clone: The CDR3 ends on some other residue instead of the conserved phenylalanine or tryptophan, so this is likely a read error. No DNA is shown, since the ends of the CDR3 on it are uncertain; the CDR3 is the one TCRdb lists. The chain couples TRBV28 to TRBJ2-7. Germline V gene lookup returns CDR1 MDHEN and CDR2 SYDVKM. 15 amino acids form the CDR3, both terminal residues included. The CDR3 reads CASSVTGTLPRAVLL.

This clone was counted a single time. This chain uses TRBV6-7 with TRBJ2-1; D remains unclear. TRBV6-7 is sorted into the ORF group, with uncertain function. V shed 0 bases and J shed 6 bases, with 9 bases lying between them. The CDR3 runs 14 residues. The CDR3 DNA reads TGTGCCAGCAGTTACTCGAAAAGGCCCAATGAGCAGTTCTTC. Amino acids: CASSYSKRPNEQFF.

CDR3 DNA: TGTGCCAGCAGCCCAAGGGGGGGGCCCTACGAGCAGTACTTC. This translates into CASSPRGGPYEQYF. V is TRBV5-4 and J is TRBJ2-7; D may be TRBD2 (7 bases). Germline V gene data show CDR1 as SGHNT and CDR2 as YYREEE (reference sequence). The V gene lost 4 bases and the J gene lost 2 bases, with 13 bases spanning the gap. CDR3 length equals 14 residues.

The chain is built from TRBV7-9 and TRBJ2-3, with D perhaps TRBD2 (7 bases). CDR1 is SEHNR and CDR2 is FQNEAQ in the germline V gene (reference sequence). V dropped 1 base and J dropped 8 bases, with 13 bases sitting between them. The CDR3 runs to 14 residues. The CDR3 reads CASSLDEGGVTQYF. The CDR3, as DNA: TGTGCCAGCAGCTTAGATGAAGGGGGGGTTACGCAGTATTTT.

The chain is built from TRBV28 and TRBJ1-1; D is possibly TRBD1 (6 bases). Per germline, CDR1 MDHEN and CDR2 SYDVKM. The length of the CDR3 is 15 residues. V lost 2 bases, J lost 4 bases, and 14 bases lay in between. This chain's CDR3 is CASSLPYTGSTEAFF. The CDR3 coding sequence is TGTGCCAGCAGTTTACCCTATACAGGGAGCACTGAAGCTTTCTTT.